This T cell receptor beta chain appears in the sequencing data of a study of OX40 agonist ivuxolimab in advanced cancers. Study at large: It was ivuxolimab, an agonistic anti-OX40 (CD134) antibody, that patients were treated with. Checkpoint inhibitors had been given previously to 35% to 50% of patients.

The CDR3 loop spans 15 amino acids. Per the germline V gene, CDR1 is SEHNR and CDR2 is FQNEAQ (reference sequence). The V gene lost 1 base and the J gene lost 7 bases, with 14 bases spanning the gap. Assay used: immunoSEQ multiplex PCR; TCRdb lists only in-frame clones, some missing. Altogether 77,000 or so clones are present, more than 90% being singletons, with the ten largest covering around 0.39%. The V gene is TRBV7-9, the J gene TRBJ1-5; tentative D call: TRBD1 (5 bases). Material: CD4+ or CD8+ T cells sorted from blood, obtained in a trial of the OX40 agonist ivuxolimab. This TCR derives from an adult with an advanced solid tumor such as melanoma, head and neck, liver or kidney cancer. The CDR3 protein is CASSLDQGYLQPQHF. CDR3 DNA: TGTGCCAGCAGCTTAGACCAGGGTTACCTCCAGCCCCAGCATTTT.